This T cell receptor beta chain comes out of a study of CD8+ T cells in alopecia areata. RNA was extracted and reverse transcribed into cDNA as the sequencing template. The repertoire was sequenced with immunoSEQ multiplex PCR; TCRdb's copy has only in-frame clones and lacks some. Of fewer than 150,000 clones in the sample, less than 80% were seen once. In germline, CDR1 is KGHSH, CDR2 LQKENI. The CDR3 is made up of 13 amino acids. V gave up 4 bases and J gave up 1 base, with 7 bases separating them. Study conclusions and caveats: It was lesional scalp, especially alopecia totalis/universalis, that showed higher clonality than normal scalp.

PBMCs, the starting material, were the source of sorted CD4+ and CD8+ T cells. This clone was counted between two and nine times. Its antigen is still unknown. Sequencing was done on a sample of CD4+ T cells sorted from blood. This sequence was found in a human donor in good health. This sequence joins TRBV18 and TRBJ1-1; D unclear. The CDR3 protein is CASSLGENTEAFF. CDR3 bases: TGTGCCAGCTCACTCGGGGAGAACACTGAAGCTTTCTTT.